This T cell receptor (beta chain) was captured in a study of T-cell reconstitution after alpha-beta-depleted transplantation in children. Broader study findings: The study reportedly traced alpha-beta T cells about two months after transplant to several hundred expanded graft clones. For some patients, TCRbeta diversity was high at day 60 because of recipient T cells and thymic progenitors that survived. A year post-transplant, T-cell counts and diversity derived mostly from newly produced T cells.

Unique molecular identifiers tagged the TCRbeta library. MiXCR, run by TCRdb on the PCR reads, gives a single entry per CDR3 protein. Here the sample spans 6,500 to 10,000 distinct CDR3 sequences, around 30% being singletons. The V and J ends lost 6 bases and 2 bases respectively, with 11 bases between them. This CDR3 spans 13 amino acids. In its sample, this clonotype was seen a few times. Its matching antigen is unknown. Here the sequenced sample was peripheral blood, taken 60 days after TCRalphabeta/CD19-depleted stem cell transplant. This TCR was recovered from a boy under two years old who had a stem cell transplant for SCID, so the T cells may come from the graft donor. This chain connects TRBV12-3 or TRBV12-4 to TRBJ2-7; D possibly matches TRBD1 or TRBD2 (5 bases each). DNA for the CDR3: TGTGCCAGCAGACGAGGGGCGGCCTACGAGCAGTACTTC. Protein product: CASRRGAAYEQYF.